Following are 16 T cell receptor beta chains from one sample sequenced in a study of cytomegalovirus exposure and HLA in healthy donors. PCR amplification relied on 60 Vbeta primers (plus 13 Jbeta primers). Only in-frame clones appear in the TCRdb table, and some are missing; sequencing was by immunoSEQ multiplex PCR. The sample lists 150,000 to 250,000 clones; 82% were seen once. The sample comprised PBMCs. The receptors derive from a boy aged 2-9 years in good health and CMV-seronegative.

This sequence joins TRBV9 and TRBJ2-2, with a possible D match to TRBD2 (7 bases). The CDR3 contains 15 residues. V was clipped by 0 bases and J by 6 bases, with 12 bases between them. The germline CDR1 and CDR2 sequences are SGDLS and YYNGEE. The CDR3: CASSVGGGLSGELFF. The CDR3 DNA sequence: TGTGCCAGCAGCGTAGGGGGGGGGCTTTCCGGGGAGCTGTTTTTT.

V gene TRBV28 combines with J gene TRBJ1-5, with D perhaps matching TRBD1 (6 bases). Between the trimmed V and J ends, which lost 6 bases and 4 bases, there was a span of 10 bases. Germline V lookup: CDR1 MDHEN, CDR2 SYDVKM. The length of the CDR3 is 13 residues. The CDR3 DNA follows: TGTGCCAGCAGACGGACAGCTAATCAGCCCCAGCATTTT. This translates into CASRRTANQPQHF.

Of note for this clone: This sample also contains other DNA sequences that code for the same CDR3. The V call is TRBV5-1, the J call TRBJ2-3, with D hard to call. Trimming cost V 0 bases and J 1 base, with 3 bases left between them. This CDR3 comprises 13 residues. Germline V gives CDR1 SGHRS, CDR2 YFSETQ. This CDR3 reads CASSLAGTDTQYF. DNA of the CDR3: TGCGCCAGCAGCTTGGCCGGCACAGATACGCAGTATTTT. The full variable domain, in which reference TRBV5-1 and TRBJ2-3 provide the parts outside the CDR3, is KAGVTQTPRYLIKTRGQQVTLSCSPISGHRSVSWYQQTPGQGLQFLFEYFSETQRNKGNFPGRFSGRQFSNSRSEMNVSTLELGDSALYLCASSLAGTDTQYFGPGTRLTVL.

This clone has only a few counts. The chain employs TRBV5-6 and TRBJ1-3; D possibly corresponds to TRBD1 (5 bases). CDR1 SGHDT and CDR2 YYEEEE come from the germline V gene. The CDR3 is 17 amino acids. V lost 1 base to trimming and J lost 7 bases, with 21 bases between them. In DNA, the CDR3 is TGTGCCAGCAGCTTGCGCAGGGAGGAATATACCCGGAACACCATATATTTT. Protein product: CASSLRREEYTRNTIYF. Drawing the rest from reference TRBV5-6 and TRBJ1-3, the complete variable domain is DAGVTQSPTHLIKTRGQQVTLRCSPKSGHDTVSWYQQALGQGPQFIFQYYEEEERQRGNFPDRFSGHQFPNYSSELNVNALLLGDSALYLCASSLRREEYTRNTIYFGEGSWLTVV.

The chain has TRBV5-4 and TRBJ2-3; perhaps TRBD2 as D (5 bases). Trimming stripped 0 bases from V and 0 bases from J, with 14 bases between. Germline lookup yields CDR1 SGHNT and CDR2 YYREEE (reference sequence). The CDR3 is 17 amino acids. For the CDR3, the DNA is TGTGCCAGCAGCTTGGCCATCAGCGGTACTAGCACAGATACGCAGTATTTT. It translates to CASSLAISGTSTDTQYF.

The sample holds a few counts of this clone. The V gene is TRBV10-3, the J gene TRBJ1-4, with TRBD1 identical over 8 bases. J gave up 8 bases and V 7 bases, and 6 bases lay outside the gene matches. This CDR3 comprises 13 residues. Germline CDR1 is ENHRY and CDR2 is SYGVKD. CDR3 in amino acids: CAIKQAGGEKLFF. The CDR3 DNA sequence: TGTGCCATCAAGCAGGCAGGGGGCGAAAAACTGTTTTTT.

This clone was seen a handful of times. The chain employs TRBV7-8 and TRBJ1-6; D call uncertain. V was trimmed by 3 bases and J by 5 bases, leaving 26 bases between them. The CDR3 totals 20 residues. The germline V gene has CDR1 SGHVS and CDR2 FQNEAQ. The CDR3 spells CASSFSYPWAGDANNSPLHF. The CDR3 region has the DNA TGTGCCAGCAGCTTTAGTTACCCTTGGGCAGGCGACGCGAATAATTCACCCCTCCACTTT.

The V call is TRBV28, the J call TRBJ2-5, with TRBD1 as a possible D gene (6 bases). Trimming removed 2 bases at V and 7 bases at J, with 14 bases between. The germline V gene has CDR1 MDHEN and CDR2 SYDVKM. The CDR3 totals 14 residues. The CDR3: CASSLGGQLGTQYF. CDR3 nucleotide sequence: TGTGCCAGCAGTTTAGGGGGACAATTAGGGACCCAGTACTTC.

The table lists this clone with a few counts. The V call is TRBV4-2, the J call TRBJ1-1, with TRBD1 as a possible D gene (6 bases). The CDR3 loop spans 16 amino acids. Germline V lookup: CDR1 LGHNA, CDR2 YNFKEQ. The V end lost 4 bases, the J end lost 0 bases, and 15 bases lay between the germline ends. The CDR3 here is CASSLVTGTLNTEAFF. In nucleotides, the CDR3 is TGTGCCAGCAGCCTAGTGACAGGAACGTTGAACACTGAAGCTTTCTTT.

The V call is TRBV5-4, the J call TRBJ1-1; D gene unclear. The CDR3 totals 14 residues. CDR1 is SGHNT and CDR2 is YYREEE in the germline V gene (reference sequence). Trimming removed 4 bases at V and 1 base at J, with 11 bases between. DNA of the CDR3: TGTGCCAGCAGCGTTTCCAGGTGGAACACTGAAGCTTTCTTT. It specifies CASSVSRWNTEAFF.

This chain uses TRBV18 with TRBJ1-5; D possibly corresponds to TRBD1 (6 bases). Germline V CDR1 and CDR2: KGHSH, LQKENI. V was shortened by 3 bases and J by 1 base, with 22 bases between the two germline ends. This CDR3 region has 19 residues. Here the CDR3 DNA reads TGTGCCAGCTCACCGGAAAGGGGGGGGCCAGGTCTGAGCAATCAGCCCCAGCATTTT. Encoded protein: CASSPERGGPGLSNQPQHF. Full variable domain (rest looked up from reference TRBV18 and TRBJ1-5): NAGVMQNPRHLVRRRGQEARLRCSPMKGHSHVYWYRQLPEEGLKFMVYLQKENIIDESGMPKERFSAEFPKEGPSILRIQQVVRGDSAAYFCASSPERGGPGLSNQPQHFGDGTRLSIL.

V usage is TRBV27 and J usage is TRBJ1-4; 9 positions match TRBD1. Trimming cost V 6 bases and J 0 bases; bases outside gene matches: 11. The CDR3 is 18 amino acids. In germline, CDR1 is MNHEY, CDR2 SMNVEV (reference sequence). This chain's CDR3 is CASSRPGTGFPTNEKLFF. CDR3 nucleotide sequence: TGTGCCAGCAGCCGGCCCGGGACAGGGTTTCCAACTAATGAAAAACTGTTTTTT.

The rearrangement joins TRBV9 to TRBJ1-1, with TRBD1 identical over 8 bases. The length of the CDR3 is 14 residues. The ends lost 1 base at V and 5 bases at J; junction bases unmatched: 4. CDR1 is SGDLS and CDR2 is YYNGEE in the germline V gene. The chain's CDR3 is CASSVQGARTEAFF. CDR3 in DNA: TGTGCCAGCAGCGTACAGGGGGCAAGGACTGAAGCTTTCTTT.

The chain carries TRBV29-1 and TRBJ1-1, with D unclear. Germline V gene sequence: CDR1 SQVTM, CDR2 ANQGSEA. V was cut by 2 bases and J by 3 bases, with 16 bases left in between. This CDR3 has 15 amino acids. CDR3 DNA: TGCAGCGTTGAATCTTCGTTTTCTATGGACACTGAAGCTTTCTTT. This encodes CSVESSFSMDTEAFF.

This clone was counted only a few times. The genes are TRBV4-1 and TRBJ1-1; possible D gene TRBD1, 5 bases. The V end was cut by 1 base, the J end by 4 bases, with 16 bases between. This CDR3 has 16 residues. CDR1 is MGHRA, CDR2 YSYEKL, per germline. The CDR3 DNA is TGCGCCAGCAGCCAAGGCCAGGGAGGACTGAGCACTGAAGCTTTCTTT. It codes for CASSQGQGGLSTEAFF.

The chain joins TRBV4-3 to TRBJ1-1; 8 bases match TRBD1. The V and J ends lost 3 bases and 7 bases, in that order; junction bases with no gene match: 10. Germline V gene sequence: CDR1 LGHNA, CDR2 YSLEER. The CDR3 covers 15 residues. As DNA, the CDR3 is TGCGCCAGCAGCCAGAACAGGGGGGCTTTAGGTGAAGCTTTCTTT. It translates to CASSQNRGALGEAFF.